This record looks at one TCR beta chain sequence and its context. These data are taken from a study of blood T cell repertoires in COVID-19. Study as a whole: Collection of acute and convalescent COVID-19 samples took place in the United States, Italy and Spain. Sources were T cells, B-cell-depleted T cells, or PBMCs; the material itself was cDNA or gDNA.

V was shortened by 6 bases and J by 5 bases, with 13 bases between the two germline ends. The CDR3 sequence is 13 residues long. The V gene's germline CDR1 is MNHEY and CDR2 SVGEGT. Original processing methods: Estimation of nucleated cell counts was performed using reference gene primer amplification. Method: immunoSEQ multiplex PCR; TCRdb's copy keeps in-frame clones and lacks some. V and J calls and clone size are given by that table; D and trimming were obtained from the DNA. The sample lists about 160,000 clones, around 90% occurring once. The specimen sequenced was peripheral blood. V usage is TRBV6-2 or TRBV6-3 and J usage is TRBJ2-5, with D possibly TRBD1 on 6 matching bases. This receptor was taken from a woman aged 60-70 years who had recovered from COVID-19. CDR3 nucleotides: TGTGCCAGCAGCGGACAGCCAGTCGAGACCCAGTACTTC. Translating it yields CASSGQPVETQYF.